Given below is one TCR beta chain in context. CDR1 SNHLY and CDR2 FYNNEI come from the germline V gene. The CDR3 contains 17 residues. The junction had 15 bases not matched to a gene; V was cut back by 6 bases and J by 4 bases. TCRdb's table, derived via immunoSEQ multiplex PCR, lists solely in-frame clones and lacks some. This table has approximately 980,000 clones, more than 75% appearing once. The data derive from a study of shared clonotypes between healthy human individuals. The chain employs TRBV2 and TRBJ1-5; 7 bases are shared with TRBD1. Specimen: memory CD4+ T cells sorted from blood. Documented subset: CD45RA-negative fraction. This clonotype was obtained from a man aged 18 to 30 in good health. The CDR3: CASRKGQTPNRNQPQHF. CDR3 nucleotides: TGTGCCAGCAGGAAGGGACAGACCCCAAACAGGAATCAGCCCCAGCATTTT. Filled out from reference TRBV2 and TRBJ1-5, the complete variable domain reads EPEVTQTPSHQVTQMGQEVILRCVPISNHLYFYWYRQILGQKVEFLVSFYNNEISEKSEIFDDQFSVERPDGSNFTLKIRSTKLEDSAMYFCASRKGQTPNRNQPQHFGDGTRLSIL.